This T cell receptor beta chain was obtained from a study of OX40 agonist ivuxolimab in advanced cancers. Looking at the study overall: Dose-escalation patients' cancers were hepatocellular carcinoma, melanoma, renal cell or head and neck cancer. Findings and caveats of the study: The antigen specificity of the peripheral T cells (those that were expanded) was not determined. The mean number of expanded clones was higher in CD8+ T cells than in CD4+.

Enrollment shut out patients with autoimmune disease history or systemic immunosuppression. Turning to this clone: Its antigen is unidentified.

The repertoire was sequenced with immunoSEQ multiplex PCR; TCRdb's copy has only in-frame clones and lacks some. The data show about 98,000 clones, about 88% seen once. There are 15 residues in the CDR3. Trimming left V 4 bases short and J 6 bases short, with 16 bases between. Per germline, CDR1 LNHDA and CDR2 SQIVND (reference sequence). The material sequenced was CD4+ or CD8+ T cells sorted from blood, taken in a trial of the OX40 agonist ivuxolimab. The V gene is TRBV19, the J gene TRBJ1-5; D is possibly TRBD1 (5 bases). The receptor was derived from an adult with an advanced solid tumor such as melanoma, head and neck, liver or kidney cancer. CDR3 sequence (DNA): TGTGCCAGTAGTACAGGGACGGATCAGGGTCAGCCCCAGCATTTT. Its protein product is CASSTGTDQGQPQHF.